The next 24 T cell receptor beta chains were all read from a single sample in a study of blood T cell repertoires in COVID-19. The assay was immunoSEQ multiplex PCR, and TCRdb's table has in-frame clones only and misses some. The sample includes 250,000 to 300,000 clones, 80% to 90% of them seen just once. Sequences were obtained from peripheral blood. The receptors stem from a woman aged 65 to 85 with acute or convalescent COVID-19.

This chain joins TRBV7-6 and TRBJ1-5; D ambiguous. Germline V CDR1 and CDR2: SGHVS, FNYEAQ. V was clipped by 3 bases and J by 0 bases, with 3 bases between them. The CDR3 sequence is 13 residues long. The DNA for the CDR3 is TGTGCCAGCAGCTTTTATAGCAATCAGCCCCAGCATTTT. This sequence encodes CASSFYSNQPQHF.

The chain couples TRBV13 to TRBJ1-4; a possible D gene is TRBD1 (5 bases). CDR1 PRHDT and CDR2 FYEKMQ come from the germline V gene (reference sequence). This CDR3 is built from 13 residues. The germline V and J ends were trimmed by 6 bases and 2 bases, with 7 bases remaining between them. The CDR3 DNA reads as TGTGCCAGCAGTTACAGGACTAATGAAAAACTGTTTTTT. Its protein is CASSYRTNEKLFF.

The J gene is TRBJ2-2, the V gene TRBV5-6, with a possible D match to TRBD2 (5 bases). The V and J ends lost 7 bases and 1 base respectively, with 14 bases between them. CDR1 and CDR2 (germline): SGHDT, YYEEEE. The CDR3 runs to 15 residues. CDR3 sequence (DNA): TGTGCCAGCGGCTGGACTGACGAGAACACCGGGGAGCTGTTTTTT. It codes for CASGWTDENTGELFF.

V gene TRBV7-9 combines with J gene TRBJ1-6, with 8 bases matching TRBD1. Trimming at V came to 5 bases and at J to 0 bases, leaving 6 bases not matched to a gene. The CDR3 is 17 amino acids. The germline CDR1 and CDR2 sequences are SEHNR and FQNEAQ (reference sequence). The DNA of the CDR3 is TGTGCCAGCAGCCGGACAGGGTTAAGCTCCTATAATTCACCCCTCCACTTT. Its translation: CASSRTGLSSYNSPLHF.

This rearrangement joins TRBV11-2 to TRBJ1-2; D is unresolved. Deletions cut 2 bases from V and 0 bases from J, with 13 bases between. Germline loops: CDR1 SGHAT, CDR2 FQNNGV. The CDR3 runs to 16 residues. The CDR3 loop reads CASSLIRGSANYGYTF. DNA for the CDR3: TGTGCCAGCAGCTTAATACGCGGATCCGCTAACTATGGCTACACCTTC.

The J gene is TRBJ1-5, the V gene TRBV5-1; no reliable D call. The CDR3 spans 12 residues. Trimming cost V 2 bases and J 6 bases, with 6 bases left between them. CDR1 and CDR2 from the germline V gene are SGHRS and YFSETQ. DNA of the CDR3: TGCGCCAGCAGCTTTAGCGGTCAGCCCCAGCATTTT. Protein product: CASSFSGQPQHF.

The chain joins TRBV6-5 to TRBJ1-5; a possible D gene is TRBD1 (6 bases). V was clipped by 8 bases and J by 1 base, with 12 bases between them. The CDR3 consists of 14 residues. CDR1 is MNHEY, CDR2 SVGAGI, per germline. For the CDR3, the DNA is TGTGCCAGCGTCTGGGGGCGCAGCAATCAGCCCCAGCATTTT. It specifies CASVWGRSNQPQHF.

The rearrangement links TRBV3-1 (or the pseudogene TRBV3-2) to TRBJ1-1, with a weak D call TRBD1 (6 bases). CDR3 length equals 15 residues. V shed 2 bases and J shed 1 base, with 11 bases lying between them. Per the germline V gene, CDR1 is LGHDT and CDR2 is YNNKEL (reference sequence). CDR3 sequence: CASSQRTGTNTEAFF. The CDR3 coding sequence is TGTGCCAGCAGCCAACGTACAGGGACGAACACTGAAGCTTTCTTT.

V is TRBV2 and J is TRBJ2-3, with TRBD2 matching over 15 bases. The CDR3 has 15 residues. V lost 8 bases, J lost 6 bases, and 6 bases stayed unmatched. Germline V lookup: CDR1 SNHLY, CDR2 FYNNEI. In DNA, the CDR3 is TGTGCCAGCCAGGGGACTAGCGGGGGGTACGATACGCAGTATTTT. This codes for CASQGTSGGYDTQYF.

The rearrangement joins TRBV5-1 to TRBJ1-5; the D is unclear. Per the germline V gene, CDR1 is SGHRS and CDR2 is YFSETQ. V dropped 0 bases and J dropped 5 bases, with 6 bases sitting between them. CDR3 length equals 13 residues. CDR3 sequence reads: CASSLAPDQPQHF. The CDR3 DNA is TGCGCCAGCAGCTTGGCCCCAGATCAGCCCCAGCATTTT.

The rearrangement links TRBV18 to TRBJ2-7; TRBD2 matches 10 bases. With V trimmed by 6 bases and J by 1 base, 6 bases remained unmatched. The CDR3 consists of 15 residues. The germline V gene encodes CDR1 KGHSH and CDR2 LQKENI. The CDR3 DNA reads TGTGCCAGCTCCCCCGCGGGACTAGCGTCCTACGAGCAGTACTTC. Protein sequence: CASSPAGLASYEQYF.

The chain uses TRBV19 and TRBJ1-4; D call uncertain. The germline gives CDR1 LNHDA, CDR2 SQIVND (reference sequence). CDR3 size: 15 residues. The V gene lost 7 bases and the J gene lost 0 bases, with 12 bases spanning the gap. In DNA form, the CDR3 reads TGTGCCAGTATGAGCTTCGGTGCAACTAATGAAAAACTGTTTTTT. It is translated as CASMSFGATNEKLFF.

V gene TRBV7-9 combines with J gene TRBJ2-3, with 7 nucleotides matching TRBD2. This CDR3 has 16 residues. The germline gives CDR1 SEHNR, CDR2 FQNEAQ (reference sequence). J lost 2 bases, V lost 5 bases, and 10 bases had no gene match. The CDR3 DNA is TGTGCCAGCAGCCCCAGGGCTAGCGGCTACACAGATACGCAGTATTTT. Residues: CASSPRASGYTDTQYF.

The chain has TRBV19 and TRBJ2-1; D might be TRBD1 (7 bases). The germline gives CDR1 LNHDA, CDR2 SQIVND (reference sequence). Trimming removed 8 bases at V and 2 bases at J, with 22 bases between. The CDR3 runs 17 residues. CDR3 amino acids: CASFGGGGQGTYNEQFF. CDR3 sequence (DNA): TGTGCCAGTTTTGGAGGGGGCGGCCAGGGGACCTACAATGAGCAGTTCTTC. The full variable domain, its missing parts supplied by reference TRBV19 and TRBJ2-1, is DGGITQSPKYLFRKEGQNVTLSCEQNLNHDAMYWYRQDPGQGLRLIYYSQIVNDFQKGDIAEGYSVSREKKESFPLTVTSAQKNPTAFYLCASFGGGGQGTYNEQFFGPGTRLTVL.

The chain has TRBV5-5 and TRBJ1-2; D may be TRBD1 (5 bases). CDR1 SGHKS and CDR2 YYEKEE come from the germline V gene (reference sequence). The CDR3 contains 15 residues. Trimming pared 2 bases from V and 4 bases from J, leaving 15 bases between. The CDR3 region is CASSFRGGSGYGYTF. The CDR3 region has the DNA TGTGCCAGCAGCTTCCGGGGGGGTTCGGGCTATGGCTACACCTTC.

The V call is TRBV5-8, the J call TRBJ2-7, with TRBD1 identical over 7 bases. Trimming removed 2 bases from V and 4 bases from J; junction bases left unmatched: 21. Per germline, CDR1 SGHTS and CDR2 YDEGEE. This CDR3 has 19 residues. The CDR3 region has the DNA TGTGCCAGCAGCTTATTGGGGAAAGGTAGTAGGGGGCATCGGTACGAGCAGTACTTC. Amino acids: CASSLLGKGSRGHRYEQYF.

The V gene is TRBV7-2, the J gene TRBJ2-6; 9 bases fit TRBD1. V lost 4 bases, J lost 4 bases, and 5 bases stayed unmatched. This CDR3 has 16 amino acids. Germline V gene lookup returns CDR1 SGHTA and CDR2 FQGNSA. The DNA of the CDR3 is TGTGCCAGCAGCTGGGACAGGGCGGCCGGGGCCAACGTCCTGACTTTC. Translated: CASSWDRAAGANVLTF.

V usage is TRBV2 and J usage is TRBJ2-1, with 7 bases identical to TRBD2. J lost 6 bases, V lost 9 bases, and 8 bases had no gene match. CDR3 length: 13 amino acids. Looked up from germline, CDR1 is SNHLY and CDR2 is FYNNEI. CDR3 loop: CARSWGGPNEQFF. CDR3 bases: TGTGCCAGAAGCTGGGGGGGACCCAATGAGCAGTTCTTC.

DNA for the CDR3: TGTGCCAGCAGCAAAGAAGGAGGGAACCCCGCCTTTGAGCAGTACTTC. This translates into CASSKEGGNPAFEQYF. V is TRBV21-1 and J is TRBJ2-7; the D call of TRBD2 is as the table states it, not checked on the DNA. TRBV21-1 is deemed a pseudogene. The CDR3 loop spans 16 amino acids.

The chain carries TRBV25-1 and TRBJ2-3, with D possibly TRBD2 on 6 matching bases. The ends were cut back, 3 bases at V and 3 bases at J, with 13 bases in the middle. The germline CDR1 and CDR2 sequences are MGHDK and SYGVNS. This CDR3 has 15 amino acids. Here the CDR3 reads CASSDLVAGTDTQYF. The DNA for the CDR3 is TGTGCCAGCAGTGACCTAGTGGCGGGGACAGATACGCAGTATTTT.

This chain links TRBV19 with TRBJ1-5, with D tentatively TRBD1 (6 bases). The CDR3 has 17 residues. CDR1 and CDR2 from the germline V gene are LNHDA and SQIVND (reference sequence). V was cut by 3 bases and J by 5 bases, with 20 bases left in between. The CDR3 here is CASSMASEWGPDQPQHF. The CDR3, as DNA: TGTGCCAGTAGTATGGCCAGTGAATGGGGGCCTGATCAGCCCCAGCATTTT.

The V and J genes are TRBV12-3 or TRBV12-4 and TRBJ1-2, with 7 bases identical to TRBD1. This CDR3 has 13 amino acids. V dropped 5 bases and J dropped 4; count of bases not matched to a gene: 4. The CDR3: CASSQQGPYGYTF. CDR3 bases: TGTGCCAGCAGTCAACAGGGGCCCTATGGCTACACCTTC.

Concerning this clone itself: The identical CDR3 is also encoded by other nucleotide sequences in the sample. The chain is built from TRBV3-1 (or the pseudogene TRBV3-2) and TRBJ1-5; D remains ambiguous. V lost 1 base and J lost 6, with 4 bases in between. Germline lookup yields CDR1 LGHDT and CDR2 YNNKEL (reference sequence). The CDR3 spans 12 residues. CDR3 loop: CASSQGSQPQHF. The DNA for the CDR3 is TGTGCCAGCAGCCAAGGCAGTCAGCCCCAGCATTTT.

This chain joins TRBV7-6 and TRBJ2-7; possible D gene TRBD2, 7 bases. Trimming left V 5 bases short and J 3 bases short, with 20 bases between. The germline CDR1 and CDR2 sequences are SGHVS and FNYEAQ. The CDR3 length is 16 residues. DNA for the CDR3: TGTGCCAGCAGCCCAAAATACAGGGAGGGCTTCTACGAGCAGTACTTC. This codes for CASSPKYREGFYEQYF.